Listed below are T cell receptor beta chains from one sample, sequenced in a study of cytomegalovirus exposure and HLA in healthy donors. Sequencing was performed with immunoSEQ multiplex PCR; in TCRdb, only in-frame clones are kept and a portion is missing. In the table there are 92,000 or so clones, roughly 60% of which are singletons. The source material was PBMCs. The receptor source for this set is a woman aged 45-59 years in good health and CMV-seropositive. Both conserved end residues are part of each CDR3. The D gene is left open where the match is weak. Rows may omit the clone size; those that give it use once, few, many or a size class.

abundance	v_gene	d_gene	j_gene	CDR3aa	CDR3nt
.	TRBV9	TRBD2	TRBJ2-1	CASSVGTSGGHYNEQFF	TGTGCCAGCAGCGTAGGGACTAGCGGGGGGCACTACAATGAGCAGTTCTTC
once	TRBV11-2	.	TRBJ2-3	CASSTSTDTQYF	TGTGCCAGCAGCACAAGCACAGATACGCAGTATTTT
.	TRBV5-1	.	TRBJ2-5	CASTEGGGLQETQYF	TGCGCCAGCACTGAAGGGGGAGGGCTTCAAGAGACCCAGTACTTC
.	TRBV18	TRBD1	TRBJ1-5	CASSLDRASGPQHF	TGTGCCAGCTCACTGGACAGGGCGTCCGGGCCCCAGCATTTT
.	TRBV6-1	TRBD2	TRBJ2-1	CASSADGGYNEQFF	TGTGCCAGCAGTGCCGACGGGGGGTACAATGAGCAGTTCTTC
once	TRBV5-6	TRBD2	TRBJ2-2	CASSQGAGGPGELFF	TGTGCCAGCAGCCAAGGGGCGGGGGGGCCCGGGGAGCTGTTTTTT
.	TRBV9	.	TRBJ1-5	CASSVDGYQPQHF	TGTGCCAGCAGCGTAGACGGTTATCAGCCCCAGCATTTT
.	TRBV19	.	TRBJ1-1	CASTLEVGAEAFF	TGTGCCAGTACCCTCGAGGTCGGGGCTGAAGCTTTCTTT
few	TRBV9	.	TRBJ2-5	CASSVKARGEGETQYF	TGTGCCAGCAGCGTAAAGGCGCGGGGAGAAGGGGAGACCCAGTACTTC
few	TRBV4-2	TRBD2	TRBJ2-3	CASSQDHGSGALDTQYF	TGTGCCAGCAGCCAAGATCACGGTAGCGGGGCACTAGATACGCAGTATTTT
few	TRBV5-8	TRBD2	TRBJ2-2	CASAGGAGELFF	TGTGCCAGCGCTGGGGGGGCCGGGGAGCTGTTTTTT
.	TRBV10-3	.	TRBJ1-1	CAISGSGDTEAFF	TGTGCCATCAGTGGATCAGGGGACACTGAAGCTTTCTTT
.	TRBV6-6	.	TRBJ2-1	CASSIEAHNEQFF	TGTGCCAGCAGCATAGAGGCCCACAATGAGCAGTTCTTC
.	TRBV10-3	TRBD1	TRBJ1-2	CAIRGTEFYGYTF	TGTGCCATCAGGGGGACAGAGTTCTATGGCTACACCTTC
.	TRBV10-3	.	TRBJ1-5	CAIRQEYNQPQHF	TGTGCCATCAGACAGGAATACAATCAGCCCCAGCATTTT
.	TRBV28	.	TRBJ1-3	CASTLRGNTIYF	TGTGCCAGCACCCTGAGGGGAAACACCATATATTTT
.	TRBV7-2	.	TRBJ1-2	CASSPVTTGLDGYTF	TGTGCCAGCAGTCCCGTAACCACAGGTCTAGATGGCTACACCTTC
.	TRBV13	.	TRBJ2-7	CASSSRGAGSSYEQYF	TGTGCCAGCAGCTCCAGGGGTGCGGGCAGTTCCTACGAGCAGTACTTC
.	TRBV23-1	.	TRBJ1-1	CASSQEQNRVNTEAFF	TGCGCCAGCAGTCAAGAACAGAACAGGGTGAACACTGAAGCTTTCTTT
once	TRBV28	TRBD1	TRBJ1-2	CASSSGQGARYTF	TGTGCCAGCAGTTCCGGGCAGGGGGCTCGCTACACCTTC
.	TRBV4-3	.	TRBJ1-2	CASSQDRDTVYGYTF	TGCGCCAGCAGCCAAGATAGGGACACCGTCTATGGCTACACCTTC
once	TRBV6-4	TRBD1	TRBJ2-1	CASSDDLGTGRNEQFF	TGTGCCAGCAGTGATGATCTCGGGACAGGGCGGAATGAGCAGTTCTTC
.	TRBV19	TRBD1	TRBJ1-2	CASRTRDSSYSYTF	TGTGCCAGTAGAACGCGGGACAGCTCTTACAGCTACACCTTC
.	TRBV2	TRBD1	TRBJ1-5	CASRGTAYQPQHF	TGTGCCAGCAGGGGGACAGCTTATCAGCCCCAGCATTTT
.	TRBV19	.	TRBJ1-5	CASSASQDQPQHF	TGTGCCAGTAGTGCATCACAGGATCAGCCCCAGCATTTT
.	TRBV7-9	TRBD1	TRBJ2-6	CASRPGQGVSGANVLTF	TGTGCCAGCAGACCGGGACAGGGGGTCTCTGGGGCCAACGTCCTGACTTTC
.	TRBV6-5	.	TRBJ1-1	CASSSSQGSTEAFF	TGTGCCAGCAGTTCCTCCCAGGGGAGTACTGAAGCTTTCTTT
once	TRBV2	TRBD1	TRBJ1-5	CASSEALFQDRLQHF	TGTGCCAGCAGTGAAGCGCTTTTCCAGGACAGGCTCCAGCATTTT
.	TRBV16	.	TRBJ2-7	CASSQSSSSYEQYF	TGTGCCAGCAGCCAATCGTCTAGCTCCTACGAGCAGTACTTC
.	TRBV30	.	TRBJ2-1	CALGGRSSYNEQFF	TGTGCCCTAGGGGGTCGGAGCTCCTACAATGAGCAGTTCTTC
once	TRBV15	TRBD1	TRBJ1-5	CATSRGGGQGGQPQHF	TGTGCCACCAGCAGAGGCGGCGGACAGGGGGGACAGCCCCAGCATTTT
.	TRBV6-1	.	TRBJ2-3	CASSLLASTQDTQYF	TGTGCCAGCAGCTTACTAGCATCCACCCAAGATACGCAGTATTTT
few	TRBV21-1	.	TRBJ1-2	CASRAGGSCGYTF	TGTGCCAGCAGAGCAGGGGGATCGTGTGGCTACACCTTC
.	TRBV28	TRBD1	TRBJ2-7	CASTQIRDRATYEQYF	TGTGCCAGCACCCAAATCCGAGACAGGGCTACCTACGAGCAGTACTTC
.	TRBV7-2	.	TRBJ1-3	CASSPRQADRQQLGNTIYF	TGTGCCAGCAGCCCCCGACAGGCGGACCGACAACAGTTAGGAAACACCATATATTTT
.	TRBV28	.	TRBJ1-1	CASSPGEMVEAFF	TGTGCCAGCAGTCCTGGAGAAATGGTGGAAGCTTTCTTT
few	TRBV6-1	TRBD1	TRBJ2-2	CASSEGTGANTGELFF	TGTGCCAGCAGTGAAGGGACAGGGGCGAACACCGGGGAGCTGTTTTTT
once	TRBV9	.	TRBJ2-3	CASSVVGGGGRADTQYF	TGTGCCAGCAGCGTAGTGGGGGGGGGCGGTAGGGCAGATACGCAGTATTTT
.	TRBV5-8	TRBD1	TRBJ1-5	CASSLSTGGANQPQHF	TGTGCCAGCAGCCTATCGACAGGGGGCGCGAATCAGCCCCAGCATTTT
.	TRBV5-1	TRBD1	TRBJ1-1	CASSLGQGGNTEAFF	TGCGCCAGCAGCTTGGGACAGGGGGGGAACACTGAAGCTTTCTTT
.	TRBV28	.	TRBJ1-1	CASSFEEIGRFGLAANTEAFF	TGTGCCAGCAGTTTTGAGGAAATAGGGAGGTTCGGATTAGCAGCGAACACTGAAGCTTTCTTT
.	TRBV27	TRBD1	TRBJ1-1	CASSNPGTGMNTEAFF	TGTGCCAGCAGTAATCCCGGGACAGGGATGAACACTGAAGCTTTCTTT
.	TRBV5-6	.	TRBJ1-2	CASSPPLGARLPNYGYTF	TGTGCCAGCAGCCCCCCTTTGGGGGCTCGACTACCTAACTATGGCTACACCTTC
.	TRBV7-9	TRBD1	TRBJ1-2	CASSPRDRVNYGYTF	TGTGCCAGCAGCCCCCGGGACAGGGTTAACTATGGCTACACCTTC